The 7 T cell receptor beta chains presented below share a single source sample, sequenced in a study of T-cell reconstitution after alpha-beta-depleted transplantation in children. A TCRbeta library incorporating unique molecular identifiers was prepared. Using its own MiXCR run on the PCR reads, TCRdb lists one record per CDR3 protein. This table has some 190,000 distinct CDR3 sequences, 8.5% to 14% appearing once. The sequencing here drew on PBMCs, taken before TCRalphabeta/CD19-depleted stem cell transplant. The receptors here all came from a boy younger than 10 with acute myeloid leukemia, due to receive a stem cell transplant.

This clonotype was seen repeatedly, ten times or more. CDR3 DNA: TGTGCCAGCAGTGCCAGGGCTCTGTATGGCTACACCTTC. Translating it yields CASSARALYGYTF. This chain joins TRBV25-1 and TRBJ1-2; weak D call: TRBD1 (5 bases). The CDR3 is 13 residues long. Germline CDR1 is MGHDK and CDR2 is SYGVNS. V was cut by 4 bases and J by 5 bases, with 11 bases left in between.

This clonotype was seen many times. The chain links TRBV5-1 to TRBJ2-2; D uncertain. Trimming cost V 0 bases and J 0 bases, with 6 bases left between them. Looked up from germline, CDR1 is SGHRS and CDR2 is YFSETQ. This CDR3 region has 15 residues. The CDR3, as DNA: TGCGCCAGCAGCTTGGGGTCTGCGAACACCGGGGAGCTGTTTTTT. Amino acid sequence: CASSLGSANTGELFF.

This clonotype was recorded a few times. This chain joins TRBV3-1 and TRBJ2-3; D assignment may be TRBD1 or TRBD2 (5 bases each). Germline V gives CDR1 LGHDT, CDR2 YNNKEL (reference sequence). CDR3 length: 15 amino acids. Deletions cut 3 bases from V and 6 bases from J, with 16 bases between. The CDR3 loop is CASSHRDLSSDTQYF. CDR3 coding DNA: TGTGCCAGCAGCCACCGGGACCTCTCTTCGGATACGCAGTATTTT.

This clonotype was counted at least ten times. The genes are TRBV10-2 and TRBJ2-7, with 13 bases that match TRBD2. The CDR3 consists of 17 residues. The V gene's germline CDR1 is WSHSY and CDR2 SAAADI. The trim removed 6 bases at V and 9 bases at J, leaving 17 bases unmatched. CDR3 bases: TGCGCCAGCAGCAATGGACTAGCGGGAGTGTATAACGATGCGCAGTACTTC. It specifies CASSNGLAGVYNDAQYF.

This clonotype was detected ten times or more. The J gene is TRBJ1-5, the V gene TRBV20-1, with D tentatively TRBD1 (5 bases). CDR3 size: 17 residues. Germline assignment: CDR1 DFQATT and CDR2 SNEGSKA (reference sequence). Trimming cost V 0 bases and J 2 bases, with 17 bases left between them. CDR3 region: CSARDHGTVHGNQPQHF. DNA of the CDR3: TGCAGTGCTAGAGATCACGGGACGGTTCATGGCAATCAGCCCCAGCATTTT.

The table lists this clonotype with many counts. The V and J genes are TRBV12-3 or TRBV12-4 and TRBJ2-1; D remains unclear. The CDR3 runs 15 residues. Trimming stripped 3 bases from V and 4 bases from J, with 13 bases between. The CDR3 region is CASSLRGEPYNEQFF. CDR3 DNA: TGTGCCAGCAGTTTGCGCGGAGAACCTTACAATGAGCAGTTCTTC.

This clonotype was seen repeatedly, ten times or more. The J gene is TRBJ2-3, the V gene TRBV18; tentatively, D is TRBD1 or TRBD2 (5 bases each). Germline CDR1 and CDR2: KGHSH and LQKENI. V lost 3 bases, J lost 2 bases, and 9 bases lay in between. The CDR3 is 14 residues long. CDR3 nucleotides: TGTGCCAGCTCACCGGGACCAAACACAGATACGCAGTATTTT. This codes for CASSPGPNTDTQYF.